This T cell receptor (beta chain) was profiled in a study of spatial heterogeneity in lung cancer. This clonotype was recorded a few times. Germline V gene lookup returns CDR1 DFQATT and CDR2 SNEGSKA (reference sequence). Trimming removed 2 bases at V and 1 base at J, with 12 bases between. This CDR3 contains 15 residues. Time point described: sample taken at primary tumor resection. Sequencing was performed on whole RNA extracted from tumor and nontumor lung tissue, or from frozen PBMC, and the material was left unsorted. Samples were donated by 72 untreated early-stage non-small cell lung cancer patients. Each TCR cDNA molecule bore a unique molecular identifier. TCRdb called the 5' RACE reads again in MiXCR, with one record for every CDR3 protein. The sample yields tens of thousands of distinct CDR3 sequences, more than 6.5% seen once.

This clonotype was obtained from a male donor with early-stage non-small cell lung cancer. The sequencing used PBMCs, collected at surgery. The chain links TRBV20-1 to TRBJ1-5; TRBD1 might be the D (5 bases). The CDR3 nucleotides are TGCAGTGCTAGATCAGGCAGGGTGAGCAATCAGCCCCAGCATTTT. Its translation: CSARSGRVSNQPQHF.